These 28 T cell receptor beta chains share one sample of origin, sequenced in a study of blood T cell repertoires in COVID-19. Repertoires were generated with immunoSEQ multiplex PCR, while TCRdb's copy carries only in-frame clones and drops some. This sample has more than 200,000 clones, with about 85% found just once. The sample was peripheral blood. These receptors were taken from a man aged 18 to 30 with active or convalescent COVID-19.

The chain carries TRBV7-9 and TRBJ1-2, with D maybe TRBD1 (6 bases). The V end was cut by 8 bases, the J end by 3 bases, with 16 bases between. Germline V gene data show CDR1 as SEHNR and CDR2 as FQNEAQ (reference sequence). CDR3 length: 14 amino acids. In DNA, the CDR3 is TGTGCCAGCCGACCGGGGGGCTCCGACTATGGCTACACCTTC. Amino acid sequence: CASRPGGSDYGYTF.

This sequence joins TRBV11-2 and TRBJ2-2; 14 bases are a match to TRBD2. V lost 4 bases, J lost 4 bases, and 8 bases stayed unmatched. Germline assignment: CDR1 SGHAT and CDR2 FQNNGV. The CDR3 extends over 18 amino acids. The CDR3: CASSSHLGLAGVTGELFF. CDR3 sequence (DNA): TGTGCCAGCAGCTCACACCTGGGACTAGCGGGAGTCACCGGGGAGCTGTTTTTT.

With regard to this clone: Other DNA sequences within the sample encode an identical CDR3. The CDR3 DNA sequence: TGTGCCAGCTCACCGGCCGGCGGGAATCAGCCCCAGCATTTT. This sequence encodes CASSPAGGNQPQHF. The rearrangement uses TRBV18 and TRBJ1-5; no clear D gene. With 3 bases removed from V and 4 bases from J, the gap between germline ends came to 10 bases. The V gene's germline CDR1 is KGHSH and CDR2 LQKENI. This CDR3 spans 14 amino acids.

The chain joins TRBV19 to TRBJ1-5; 11 nucleotides agree with TRBD1. Germline CDR1 is LNHDA and CDR2 is SQIVND (reference sequence). The CDR3 runs 16 residues. The trim removed 7 bases at V and 7 bases at J, leaving 12 bases unmatched. The CDR3 reads CASTRDRGGLHQPQHF. CDR3 bases: TGTGCCAGTACCAGGGACAGGGGGGGTTTGCACCAGCCCCAGCATTTT.

This clone was recorded once. This chain joins TRBV7-2 and TRBJ2-7; TRBD2 matches at 8 bases. Germline CDR1 is SGHTA and CDR2 is FQGNSA. CDR3 size: 15 residues. The J segment lost 2 bases and the V segment lost 4 bases, leaving 7 bases of the junction unmatched. The CDR3 spells CASSSTAGVPYEQYF. CDR3 nucleotides: TGTGCCAGCAGCTCCACAGCGGGAGTACCCTACGAGCAGTACTTC.

V usage is TRBV13 and J usage is TRBJ1-2; D might be TRBD1 (5 bases). V lost 4 bases, J lost 4 bases, and 13 bases lay in between. CDR1 and CDR2 (germline): PRHDT, FYEKMQ (reference sequence). The CDR3 consists of 14 residues. The CDR3 DNA sequence: TGTGCCAGCAGCTCGGGGGACGGGCTCTATGGCTACACCTTC. Its translation: CASSSGDGLYGYTF.

The chain combines TRBV9 with TRBJ1-3, with a weak D call TRBD1 (5 bases). Germline V gives CDR1 SGDLS, CDR2 YYNGEE. The CDR3 spans 14 residues. The germline V and J ends were trimmed by 4 bases and 7 bases, with 15 bases remaining between them. CDR3 in DNA: TGTGCCAGCAGCCCCCCTTCCGGGGGGAACACCATATATTTT. Its translation: CASSPPSGGNTIYF.

The sample holds one count of this clone. This chain connects TRBV9 to TRBJ2-3; 11 positions match TRBD2. V shed 4 bases and J 6 bases; nucleotides not matched to a gene: 10. The CDR3 sequence is 16 residues long. Germline loops: CDR1 SGDLS, CDR2 YYNGEE. CDR3: CASSMVAGGWSDTQYF. The CDR3 nucleotides read TGTGCCAGCAGCATGGTAGCGGGGGGGTGGTCGGATACGCAGTATTTT. The whole variable domain, remainder taken from reference TRBV9 and TRBJ2-3, is DSGVTQTPKHLITATGQRVTLRCSPRSGDLSVYWYQQSLDQGLQFLIQYYNGEERAKGNILERFSAQQFPDLHSELNLSSLELGDSALYFCASSMVAGGWSDTQYFGPGTRLTVL.

J is TRBJ1-2 and V is TRBV19; possibly TRBD1 for D (6 bases). CDR1 is LNHDA and CDR2 is SQIVND in the germline V gene (reference sequence). The CDR3 spans 13 residues. Trimming took 6 bases from V and 5 from J, leaving 13 bases between them. The CDR3 reads CASRRGGPYGYTF. CDR3 DNA: TGTGCCAGTAGAAGGGGGGGCCCTTATGGCTACACCTTC.

The gene calls are TRBV30 and TRBJ1-6, with TRBD1 as a possible D gene (5 bases). Trimming removed 3 bases from V and 0 bases from J, with 12 bases in between. CDR3 length: 16 amino acids. CDR1 GTSNPN and CDR2 SVGIG come from the germline V gene (reference sequence). The CDR3 here is CAWRSGHSSYNSPLHF. Here the CDR3 DNA reads TGTGCCTGGAGATCAGGGCACAGCTCCTATAATTCACCCCTCCACTTT.

This clone occurred a few times. The chain links TRBV7-2 to TRBJ2-1; weak D call: TRBD1 (6 bases). This CDR3 comprises 14 residues. V was cut by 3 bases and J by 2 bases, with 8 bases left in between. Germline-derived CDR1 and CDR2 are SGHTA and FQGNSA. CDR3 in amino acids: CASSFRTAYNEQFF. CDR3 DNA: TGTGCCAGCAGCTTCAGGACAGCCTACAATGAGCAGTTCTTC.

The chain employs TRBV6-5 and TRBJ1-1, with D hard to call. CDR3 length: 13 amino acids. Germline V gives CDR1 MNHEY, CDR2 SVGAGI. V lost 7 bases to trimming and J lost 0 bases, with 9 bases between them. CDR3 amino acids: CASIVGLNTEAFF. The DNA of the CDR3 is TGTGCCAGCATCGTCGGTTTGAACACTGAAGCTTTCTTT.

The V gene is TRBV19, the J gene TRBJ1-1; weak D call: TRBD1 (5 bases). The CDR3 totals 16 residues. Deletions cut 1 base from V and 4 bases from J, with 16 bases between. Germline lookup yields CDR1 LNHDA and CDR2 SQIVND (reference sequence). Here the CDR3 reads CASSIGLGGFSTEAFF. DNA of the CDR3: TGTGCCAGTAGTATAGGACTTGGGGGGTTCAGCACTGAAGCTTTCTTT. Variable domain in full (rest from reference TRBV19 and TRBJ1-1): DGGITQSPKYLFRKEGQNVTLSCEQNLNHDAMYWYRQDPGQGLRLIYYSQIVNDFQKGDIAEGYSVSREKKESFPLTVTSAQKNPTAFYLCASSIGLGGFSTEAFFGQGTRLTVV.

This clone came up many times. CDR3 nucleotide sequence: TGTGCCAGCAGTTACTCGAGTTCACCCCTCCACTTT. It is translated as CASSYSSSPLHF. The chain joins TRBV6-5 to TRBJ1-6; no clear D. Deletions cut 0 bases from V and 9 bases from J, with 3 bases between. Per germline, CDR1 MNHEY and CDR2 SVGAGI. The CDR3 loop spans 12 amino acids.

The chain links TRBV2 to TRBJ1-1; the D is unclear. V lost 7 bases, J lost 1 base, and 10 bases lay in between. Looked up from germline, CDR1 is SNHLY and CDR2 is FYNNEI. CDR3 length: 13 amino acids. The CDR3 sequence is CASTRQKNTEAFF. CDR3 nucleotide sequence: TGTGCCAGCACTCGACAAAAGAACACTGAAGCTTTCTTT.

The DNA for the CDR3 is TGTGCCAGCAGTGACGAGGGACTCCCTGATACGCAGTATTTT. Amino acid sequence: CASSDEGLPDTQYF. J is TRBJ2-3 and V is TRBV2; perhaps TRBD2 as D (6 bases). CDR1 and CDR2 (germline): SNHLY, FYNNEI. V lost 3 bases, J lost 6 bases, and 13 bases lay in between. CDR3 size: 14 residues.

J is TRBJ2-7 and V is TRBV3-1 (or the pseudogene TRBV3-2); D ambiguous. Germline CDR1 reads LGHDT; CDR2 reads YNNKEL (reference sequence). Trimming cost V 0 bases and J 0 bases, with 12 bases left between them. This CDR3 has 16 amino acids. Here the CDR3 DNA reads TGTGCCAGCAGCCAAGATGGTTTAACCAGCTCCTACGAGCAGTACTTC. Translating it yields CASSQDGLTSSYEQYF.

This clone was found once. This sequence joins TRBV24-1 and TRBJ2-2; the match to TRBD2 covers 7 bases. The J segment lost 0 bases and the V segment lost 8 bases, leaving 2 bases of the junction unmatched. The CDR3 spans 14 residues. The V gene's germline CDR1 is KGHDR and CDR2 SFDVKD. CDR3 nucleotides: TGTGCCACCACAGGACTAGCGAACACCGGGGAGCTGTTTTTT. Protein product: CATTGLANTGELFF.

The chain links TRBV11-2 to TRBJ1-1; D uncertain. Trimming removed 8 bases from V and 2 bases from J, with 12 bases in between. The germline CDR1 and CDR2 sequences are SGHAT and FQNNGV. There are 13 residues in the CDR3. Here the CDR3 DNA reads TGTGCCAGCCGGAGCTTGGCTAACACTGAAGCTTTCTTT. Amino acid sequence: CASRSLANTEAFF. Full variable domain (remainder filled in from reference TRBV11-2 and TRBJ1-1): EAGVAQSPRYKIIEKRQSVAFWCNPISGHATLYWYQQILGQGPKLLIQFQNNGVVDDSQLPKDRFSAERLKGVDSTLKIQPAKLEDSAVYLCASRSLANTEAFFGQGTRLTVV.

The chain couples TRBV5-4 to TRBJ2-3; 8 bases fit TRBD1. V shed 4 bases and J 4 bases; nucleotides not matched to a gene: 5. Germline CDR1 is SGHNT and CDR2 is YYREEE (reference sequence). The CDR3 is made up of 14 amino acids. This CDR3 is CASSLRGPSDTQYF. The CDR3 coding sequence is TGTGCCAGCAGCCTCAGGGGGCCATCAGATACGCAGTATTTT.

This clone was detected once. The chain recombines TRBV15 with TRBJ2-7; 8 bases match TRBD1. The V and J ends lost 1 base and 5 bases, in that order; junction bases with no gene match: 7. Germline CDR1 and CDR2: LNHNV and YYDKDF (reference sequence). The CDR3 is made up of 15 amino acids. The CDR3 loop is CATSRVGTGGHEQYF. CDR3 sequence (DNA): TGTGCCACCAGCAGAGTAGGGACAGGAGGGCACGAGCAGTACTTC.

To note about this clone: At the DNA level, this CDR3 is encoded by other sequences in the same sample as well. CDR3 region: CASRLAGGNTGELFF. CDR3 bases: TGTGCCAGCAGGCTAGCGGGGGGGAACACCGGGGAGCTGTTTTTT. The gene calls are TRBV6-5 and TRBJ2-2; 11 bases map to TRBD2. Germline V gives CDR1 MNHEY, CDR2 SVGAGI. Germline trimming cut 6 bases from V and 1 base from J; bases unmatched to any gene: 1. The CDR3 contains 15 residues.

The chain joins TRBV28 to TRBJ2-7, with D possibly matching TRBD1 (6 bases). CDR1 is MDHEN, CDR2 SYDVKM, per germline. This CDR3 has 14 residues. V lost 7 bases and J 3 bases, leaving 16 bases between the germline ends. In nucleotides, the CDR3 is TGTGCCAGCAAATCGGGACACCAGCTCTACGAGCAGTACTTC. Protein product: CASKSGHQLYEQYF.

The J gene is TRBJ1-1, the V gene TRBV29-1; tentatively, D is TRBD1 (5 bases). Germline lookup yields CDR1 SQVTM and CDR2 ANQGSEA. The CDR3 sequence is 12 residues long. Trimming removed 3 bases at V and 6 bases at J, with 11 bases between. The CDR3 region is CSVEKGKAEAFF. Written as DNA, the CDR3 is TGCAGCGTTGAGAAGGGGAAGGCTGAAGCTTTCTTT.

In this sample, this clone turned up a few times. The J gene is TRBJ1-4, the V gene TRBV7-6, with 8 bases that match TRBD1. Germline CDR1 is SGHVS and CDR2 is FNYEAQ. After removal of 6 bases from V and 6 bases from J, the junction contained 6 bases not matched to a gene. This CDR3 has 14 amino acids. The CDR3 bases are TGTGCCAGCAGTCCGGACAGGGTGGATGAAAAACTGTTTTTT. Translating gives CASSPDRVDEKLFF.

The chain carries TRBV9 and TRBJ1-2; the match to TRBD1 covers 9 bases. V lost 4 bases and J lost 5; bases outside the gene matches: 6. The CDR3 is made up of 14 amino acids. Germline assignment: CDR1 SGDLS and CDR2 YYNGEE. As DNA, the CDR3 is TGTGCCAGCAGCCCCACAGGGGGCTCGTATGGCTACACCTTC. It yields the protein CASSPTGGSYGYTF.

The J gene is TRBJ2-5, the V gene TRBV19; 7 bases are shared with TRBD2. The CDR3 has 14 amino acids. Germline V gene lookup returns CDR1 LNHDA and CDR2 SQIVND (reference sequence). V shed 5 bases and J 7 bases; nucleotides not matched to a gene: 10. The CDR3 reads CASSGTSALPTQYF. CDR3 coding DNA: TGTGCCAGTAGTGGAACTAGCGCCCTACCGACCCAGTACTTC. The whole variable domain, filled in from reference TRBV19 and TRBJ2-5, reads DGGITQSPKYLFRKEGQNVTLSCEQNLNHDAMYWYRQDPGQGLRLIYYSQIVNDFQKGDIAEGYSVSREKKESFPLTVTSAQKNPTAFYLCASSGTSALPTQYFGPGTRLLVL.

Here the CDR3 reads CASSAGQGGSNQPQHF. The CDR3 nucleotides are TGCGCCAGCAGCGCGGGACAGGGCGGGAGCAATCAGCCCCAGCATTTT. The genes are TRBV5-1 and TRBJ1-5; TRBD1 matches at 9 bases. In germline, CDR1 is SGHRS, CDR2 YFSETQ. V dropped 4 bases and J dropped 1; count of bases not matched to a gene: 6. The CDR3 covers 16 residues.